The entry that follows covers one TCR beta chain sequence. Its antigen is not identified. TCR beta VDJ and CDR3 profiling used genomic DNA as template. A single record per CDR3 protein comes from TCRdb applying MiXCR to the reads. The table includes about 160,000 distinct CDR3 sequences, around 48% detected once. The data stem from a study of CD8+CD57+ T cells in acquired aplastic anemia. Overall study context: Sorted CD4+ and CD8+ cell DNA averaged around 3 ug. Study-wide points: Patients and controls had in common twenty-nine CD8+ CDR3 sequences.

Sequencing was done on patients that had shown CD8+CD57+ cell expansion by flow cytometry. Patients, without exception, had severe acquired aplastic anemia. No patient had been given any therapy when blood was sampled. The receptor comes from a human donor with aplastic anemia. The material sequenced was sorted CD4+, CD8+, or CD8+CD57+ T cells (not recorded which) from PBMCs.

The CDR3, as DNA: TGTGCCACCAGTGACGGACCCGGAGAGGAGACCCAGTACTTC. Translated: CATSDGPGEETQYF. The chain couples TRBV24-1 to TRBJ2-5, with no clear D. The CDR3 runs to 14 residues. The ends were cut back, 4 bases at V and 5 bases at J, with 13 bases in the middle. Germline loops: CDR1 KGHDR, CDR2 SFDVKD.